This paragraph reports one T cell receptor beta chain. As yet, its antigen is unknown. This sample is drawn from a study of T cell responses to AZD1222 COVID-19 vaccine. Whole-study context: Second-dose schedules of about 4 or about 12 weeks were combined. General study points: No repertoire was sampled before or during the peak T cell response, only after it. Clonal diversity was possibly underestimated, and white British individuals and females predominated among donors.

Only in-frame clones appear in the TCRdb table, and some are missing; sequencing was by immunoSEQ multiplex PCR. The sample shows tens of thousands of clones, 88% of them seen only once. J was trimmed by 8 bases and V by 0 bases; bases with no gene match: 9. The CDR3 contains 15 residues. The sample here was peripheral blood, taken on day 0 of AZD1222 vaccination. The chain links TRBV23-1 to TRBJ1-2; 7 nucleotides agree with TRBD1. TRBV23-1 is flagged as an ORF with uncertain function. The sequence derives from an adult in good health. CDR3 sequence reads: CASSQSPPTGEGYTF. The CDR3 DNA follows: TGCGCCAGCAGTCAATCGCCACCCACAGGGGAAGGCTACACCTTC.